Below are 15 T cell receptor beta chains sequenced from a single sample in a study of identical twins. TCRdb used MiXCR to reprocess the 5' RACE reads, holding one entry per CDR3 protein. The repertoire holds about 1.7 million distinct CDR3 sequences, with about 32% as singletons. Sequences were obtained from cord blood. The source of these receptors is a newborn girl in good health.

The CDR3 sequence is CASSVGGAVPTVQYF. The CDR3 region has the DNA TGTGCCAGCAGTGTTGGGGGCGCAGTGCCTACGGTGCAGTACTTC. V and J are TRBV2 and TRBJ2-5; possible D gene TRBD1, 6 bases. V gave up 4 bases and J gave up 11 bases, with 23 bases separating them. The CDR3 totals 15 residues. The germline CDR1 and CDR2 sequences are SNHLY and FYNNEI.

The chain employs TRBV28 and TRBJ2-5; 14 bases map to TRBD2. The J call could be wrong; TRBJ2-7 is a better fit for the DNA end. Germline V gives CDR1 MDHEN, CDR2 SYDVKM. This CDR3 has 17 amino acids. The CDR3 spells CASSLSPGTSGSTEQYF. The CDR3 nucleotides read TGTGCCAGCAGTTTATCCCCTGGGACTAGCGGGAGCACCGAGCAGTACTTC.

The chain carries TRBV6-2 or TRBV6-3 and TRBJ1-5; TRBD1 matches at 9 bases. The ends lost 4 bases at V and 7 bases at J; junction bases unmatched: 5. CDR3 length: 14 amino acids. Germline CDR1 reads MNHEY; CDR2 reads SVGEGT. DNA of the CDR3: TGTGCCAGCAGTTTCCGGGACAGGGTACAGCCCCAGCATTTT. Amino acid sequence: CASSFRDRVQPQHF.

V is TRBV5-1 and J is TRBJ2-1, with a tentative D call TRBD1 (6 bases). Germline loops: CDR1 SGHRS, CDR2 YFSETQ. This CDR3 is 19 amino acids long. Trimming cost V 4 bases and J 4 bases, with 27 bases left between them. The CDR3 reads CASSRPLFWTRGGYNEQFF. Here the CDR3 DNA reads TGCGCCAGCAGCCGACCCTTGTTTTGGACCAGGGGTGGTTACAATGAGCAGTTCTTC.

This clonotype came up a few times. CDR3 residues: CASSRDKNQETQYF. As DNA, the CDR3 is TGCGCCAGCAGCCGGGACAAAAACCAAGAGACCCAGTACTTC. V gene TRBV5-1 combines with J gene TRBJ2-5; possibly TRBD1 for D (6 bases). V lost 4 bases to trimming and J lost 0 bases, with 10 bases between them. The CDR3 is 14 amino acids. Germline V gives CDR1 SGHRS, CDR2 YFSETQ. Looking up the rest from reference TRBV5-1 and TRBJ2-5 gives the full variable domain: KAGVTQTPRYLIKTRGQQVTLSCSPISGHRSVSWYQQTPGQGLQFLFEYFSETQRNKGNFPGRFSGRQFSNSRSEMNVSTLELGDSALYLCASSRDKNQETQYFGPGTRLLVL.

A few counts support this clonotype. The chain employs TRBV12-3 or TRBV12-4 and TRBJ1-1; TRBD1 is a possible D gene (5 bases). The V gene lost 3 bases and the J gene lost 6 bases, with 14 bases spanning the gap. The CDR3 covers 14 residues. The CDR3, as DNA: TGTGCCAGCAGTTTCCTCAGGGAAGGGGCTGAAGCTTTCTTT. Translated, it gives CASSFLREGAEAFF.

This clonotype was counted between two and nine times. The chain links TRBV27 to TRBJ2-3, with 9 nucleotides matching TRBD2. The CDR3 covers 19 residues. V shed 6 bases, J shed 5 bases, and the junction held 21 bases outside the gene matches. Looked up from germline, CDR1 is MNHEY and CDR2 is SMNVEV (reference sequence). CDR3 nucleotide sequence: TGTGCCAGCAGCACCTGTTTAACCGGGACTAGCCCGATGCAAGATACGCAGTATTTT. The encoded protein is CASSTCLTGTSPMQDTQYF.

This clonotype was picked up many times. The gene calls are TRBV7-9 and TRBJ2-1; tentatively, D is TRBD2 (5 bases). V lost 1 base, J lost 5 bases, and 9 bases lay in between. Germline values: CDR1 SEHNR, CDR2 FQNEAQ (reference sequence). The CDR3 loop spans 14 amino acids. This CDR3 reads CASSLGGLNNEQFF. The CDR3 DNA reads as TGTGCCAGCAGCTTAGGCGGGTTAAACAATGAGCAGTTCTTC.

CDR3 nucleotide sequence: TGTGCCAGCAGCGCAGGCCCGGGACTAGCGGCAACCGGGGAGCTGTTTTTT. Amino acids: CASSAGPGLAATGELFF. J is TRBJ2-2 and V is TRBV9, with 11 bases aligning to TRBD2. This CDR3 is 17 amino acids long. Germline V gene data show CDR1 as SGDLS and CDR2 as YYNGEE. With 3 bases clipped from V and 5 bases from J, the junction kept 9 bases outside the gene matches.

J is TRBJ1-1 and V is TRBV24-1; D is possibly TRBD1 (5 bases). Germline CDR1 and CDR2: KGHDR and SFDVKD. The CDR3 has 12 residues. Trimming took off 1 base at V and 11 bases at J, with 10 bases between the two ends. The CDR3 sequence is CATSDFSGTAFF. DNA of the CDR3: TGTGCCACCAGTGATTTTTCAGGGACCGCTTTCTTT.

The chain links TRBV3-1 to TRBJ2-5; either TRBD1 or TRBD2 may supply D (6 bases each). Germline-derived CDR1 and CDR2 are LGHDT and YNNKEL (reference sequence). Trimming removed 1 base at V and 11 bases at J, with 20 bases between. The CDR3 runs to 15 residues. This chain's CDR3 is CASSQAGASVNEQYF. The CDR3 nucleotides read TGTGCCAGCAGCCAAGCGGGGGCCTCGGTCAATGAGCAGTACTTC.

This chain joins TRBV20-1 and TRBJ2-3; 10 nucleotides align to TRBD2. V lost 6 bases to trimming and J lost 2 bases; unmatched junction nucleotides: 8. The CDR3 contains 15 residues. CDR1 is DFQATT, CDR2 SNEGSKA, per germline (reference sequence). The CDR3 protein is CSALCTSGVTDTQYF. CDR3 nucleotides: TGCAGTGCCCTATGCACTAGCGGGGTCACAGATACGCAGTATTTT.

The CDR3 nucleotides read TGTGCCAGCAGTTTTCGTCCTTGGCAACCGCCCCCCGATGAGCAGTTCTTC. It translates to CASSFRPWQPPPDEQFF. The chain combines TRBV27 with TRBJ2-1, with D unclear. The germline CDR1 and CDR2 sequences are MNHEY and SMNVEV (reference sequence). V dropped 3 bases and J dropped 8 bases, with 23 bases sitting between them. The CDR3 spans 17 residues.

The chain has TRBV7-2 and TRBJ2-3; TRBD2 aligns across 8 bases. CDR1 and CDR2 (germline): SGHTA, FQGNSA. This CDR3 contains 12 residues. The junction had 4 bases not matched to a gene; V was cut back by 5 bases and J by 9 bases. CDR3 nucleotides: TGTGCCAGCAGCCCTACTAGCGGAACGCAGTATTTT. Its protein is CASSPTSGTQYF. The variable domain in full, completed from reference TRBV7-2 and TRBJ2-3, reads GAGVSQSPSNKVTEKGKDVELRCDPISGHTALYWYRQSLGQGLEFLIYFQGNSAPDKSGLPSDRFSAERTGGSVSTLTIQRTQQEDSAVYLCASSPTSGTQYFGPGTRLTVL.

The genes are TRBV7-9 and TRBJ1-6; TRBD1 agrees at 7 bases. This CDR3 comprises 15 residues. Germline CDR1 is SEHNR and CDR2 is FQNEAQ (reference sequence). V was clipped by 5 bases and J by 7 bases; unmatched bases: 8. This CDR3 reads CASSPQGTTNSPLHF. For the CDR3, the DNA is TGTGCCAGCAGCCCACAGGGGACTACAAATTCACCCCTCCACTTT.